This is a list of T cell receptor beta chains from one sample in a study of blood T cell repertoires in COVID-19. Assay used: immunoSEQ multiplex PCR; TCRdb lists only in-frame clones, some missing. The table includes about 140,000 clones, about 86% detected once. The sequenced sample was peripheral blood. These receptor sequences come from a human donor in a cohort sampled during active COVID-19. Each CDR3 is given with its conserved first and last residue. The D gene is left open where the match is weak. Not every row has a clone size; where given, it reads once, few, many or a size class.

>TRBJ2-3|TRBD2|.|TRBV29-1
TGCAGCGTTGAAATGGCTAGCGGGAGTAGAGATACGCAGTATTTT
CSVEMASGSRDTQYF
>TRBJ1-5|.|few|TRBV24-1
TGTGCCACCAGTGACCCGAATCAGCCCCAGCATTTT
CATSDPNQPQHF
>TRBJ1-1|.|.|TRBV20-1
TGCAGTGCTAGTAGTCCAAAGCCGAACACTGAAGCTTTCTTT
CSASSPKPNTEAFF
>TRBJ2-7|TRBD1|.|TRBV19
TGTGCCAGTAAGGGTGGGGGGACAGGGTCGAACGAGCAGTACTTC
CASKGGGTGSNEQYF
>TRBJ2-3|TRBD2|.|TRBV18
TGTGCCAGCTCACCAACGGCGGGACTAGCGGGAGAAAGGACAGATACGCAGTATTTT
CASSPTAGLAGERTDTQYF
>TRBJ1-2|TRBD1|.|TRBV29-1
TGCAGCGTTGATTACGGGACAGGAAGAGGCTACACCTTC
CSVDYGTGRGYTF
>TRBJ2-7|.|.|TRBV29-1
TGCAGCGTTGCCCCGCGGCAGGGCGACCCATACGAGCAGTACTTC
CSVAPRQGDPYEQYF
>TRBJ2-7|.|.|TRBV28
TGTGCCAGCAGCTCACCCCGAGGTGGAGGGGGCGACGAGCAGTACTTC
CASSSPRGGGGDEQYF
>TRBJ2-3|TRBD1|.|TRBV7-6
TGTGCCAGCAATCCAACAGGGGGAGGCACAGATACGCAGTATTTT
CASNPTGGGTDTQYF
>TRBJ1-5|TRBD1|.|TRBV15
TGTGCCACGAGAAAAGTTAACCTCGGGACAGACGATCAGCCCCAGCATTTT
CATRKVNLGTDDQPQHF
>TRBJ2-7|.|.|TRBV7-6
TGTGCCAGCAGCTTAGGGGATTATGACCGACTAGCCTACGAGCAGTACTTC
CASSLGDYDRLAYEQYF
>TRBJ2-1|TRBD1|.|TRBV19
TGTGCCAGTAGTCAGGGGACAGGGGCCGAGCAGTTCTTC
CASSQGTGAEQFF
>TRBJ1-5|TRBD1|.|TRBV5-1
TGCGCCAGCAGCTCAGGGGGTCGAAATCAGCCCCAGCATTTT
CASSSGGRNQPQHF
>TRBJ2-7|TRBD1|.|TRBV28
TGTGCCAGCAGTAGGGGACAGAGCAGCTCCTACGAGCAGTACTTC
CASSRGQSSSYEQYF
>TRBJ1-1|TRBD1|.|TRBV6-5
TGTGCCAGCAGGGAGGGACAGGCTAACACTGAAGCTTTCTTT
CASREGQANTEAFF
>TRBJ2-1|.|.|TRBV24-1
TGTGCCACCAGTCAGGCCAGCTCCTACAATGAGCAGTTCTTC
CATSQASSYNEQFF
>TRBJ2-1|TRBD2|.|TRBV28
TGTGCCAGCAGTCACTCCCCCGGGACTAGCGGGAGAGAGCTCAATGAGCAGTTCTTC
CASSHSPGTSGRELNEQFF
>TRBJ2-1|TRBD2|once|TRBV18
TGTGCCAGCTCACCTCTAGCGGGAGGAAACAATGAGCAGTTCTTC
CASSPLAGGNNEQFF
>TRBJ2-5|.|.|TRBV5-1
TGCGCCAGCAGCTTTCTTGGCGGAGAGACCCAGTACTTC
CASSFLGGETQYF
>TRBJ1-5|.|.|TRBV28
TGTGCCAGCAGTTTCCAGGGCCGGGCCTTTTTTTTT
CASSFQGRAFFF
>TRBJ1-4|TRBD1|.|TRBV5-1
TGCGCCAGCAGCCCGGGACAGGGCAATGAAAAACTGTTTTTT
CASSPGQGNEKLFF
>TRBJ2-7|TRBD1|.|TRBV29-1
TGCAGCGTTGGGCAGGGGGTTTGCGACGAGCAGTACTTC
CSVGQGVCDEQYF
>TRBJ1-5|TRBD1|.|TRBV7-2
TGTGCCAGCAGCTTCGCAGGGGGCCTAAATCAGCCCCAGCATTTT
CASSFAGGLNQPQHF
>TRBJ2-7|TRBD2|.|TRBV9
TGTGCCAGCAGCGTAGAACCTGGGACTAGCGGGCCCCCCTACGAGCAGTACTTC
CASSVEPGTSGPPYEQYF
>TRBJ1-2|TRBD1|.|TRBV19
TGTGCCAGTAGTTCACCGGGACAGGGTTATGGCTACACCTTC
CASSSPGQGYGYTF
>TRBJ2-1|.|.|TRBV15
TGTGCCACCAGCAGAGACGGGACACAGTACAATGAGCAGTTCTTC
CATSRDGTQYNEQFF
>TRBJ1-5|TRBD1|few|TRBV2
TGTGCCAGCAGACTTACAGGGGCCCATCATAGCAATCAGCCCCAGCATTTT
CASRLTGAHHSNQPQHF
>TRBJ2-7|TRBD1|.|TRBV15
TGTGCCACCAGCAGAGACCCCACCCCGACAGGGAGCTCCTACGAGCAGTACTTC
CATSRDPTPTGSSYEQYF
>TRBJ1-6|.|.|TRBV5-1
TGCGCCAGCAGCTTGGCCCCGGCAGGCGATAATTCACCCCTCCACTTT
CASSLAPAGDNSPLHF
>TRBJ1-2|TRBD1|.|TRBV19
TGTGCCAGTAGTACCGCCGGGACAGCGACATACTATGGCTACACCTTC
CASSTAGTATYYGYTF
>TRBJ1-5|.|.|TRBV6-2/TRBV6-3
TGTGCCAGCAGTTACTCGAACAGAAATCAGCCCCAGCATTTT
CASSYSNRNQPQHF
>TRBJ2-2|.|.|TRBV19
TGTGCCAGTCTCTCTCTTTGGGAGACCGGGGAGCTGTTTTTT
CASLSLWETGELFF
>TRBJ1-4|TRBD1|.|TRBV6-5
TGTGCCAGCAGTCCTGGGACAGGGGGCCGTGAAAAACTGTTTTTT
CASSPGTGGREKLFF
>TRBJ1-6|TRBD1|.|TRBV28
TGTGCCAGCAGTCCCGGGACAGGCTATACACCCCTCCACTTT
CASSPGTGYTPLHF
>TRBJ2-7|TRBD1|.|TRBV4-1
TGCGCCAGCAGCCACCCGGGACAGCGGAGCTCCTACGAGCAGTACTTC
CASSHPGQRSSYEQYF
>TRBJ2-2|.|.|TRBV28
TGTGCCAGCAGTTTCTTTCGAGCGGGCACCGGGGAGCTGTTTTTT
CASSFFRAGTGELFF
>TRBJ1-1|TRBD1|once|TRBV28
TGTGCCAGCAGTTTGGCCGGGACAGTGAACACTGAAGCTTTCTTT
CASSLAGTVNTEAFF
>TRBJ2-1|.|once|TRBV24-1
TGTGCCACCAGACAGAGCTCCTACAATGAGCAGTTCTTC
CATRQSSYNEQFF
>TRBJ2-6|.|.|TRBV28
TGTGCCAGCGGGCGGGGATCTGGGGCCAACGTCCTGACTTTC
CASGRGSGANVLTF
>TRBJ2-3|.|.|TRBV7-2
TGTGCCAGCAGCTTAGCGGCTAGGACAGATACGCAGTATTTT
CASSLAARTDTQYF
>TRBJ2-1|TRBD2|.|TRBV24-1
TGTGCCACGCAACTAGCGGGCCTCAATGAGCAGTTCTTC
CATQLAGLNEQFF
>TRBJ1-1|TRBD1|.|TRBV18
TGTGCCAGCTCACCCAGGACAGGTGTGAACACTGAAGCTTTCTTT
CASSPRTGVNTEAFF
>TRBJ1-2|TRBD1|.|TRBV28
TGTGCCAGCAGCCCGCCAGGGGGCTATGGCTACACCTTC
CASSPPGGYGYTF
>TRBJ1-5|.|few|TRBV18
TGTGCCAGCTCACCGCAGGCCCCCGATAGCAATCAGCCCCAGCATTTT
CASSPQAPDSNQPQHF
>TRBJ2-2|TRBD2|.|TRBV7-9
TGTGCCAGCAGCCGCGCCGTGGGAGGGGTGGCCGGGGAGCTGTTTTTT
CASSRAVGGVAGELFF
>TRBJ2-7|.|.|TRBV5-1
TGCGCCAGCAGCTTGGAGGACAGCTTTAGCGAGCAGTACTTC
CASSLEDSFSEQYF
>TRBJ2-3|TRBD1|.|TRBV29-1
TGCAGCGTTGAACGACAGGGGGGAGATACGCAGTATTTT
CSVERQGGDTQYF
>TRBJ2-4|.|.|TRBV28
TGTGCCAGCAGTTTACGGGGGGCCAAAAACATTCAGTACTTC
CASSLRGAKNIQYF
>TRBJ1-2|TRBD1|.|TRBV25-1
TGTGCCAGCAGCACCGTACAGGGGGGCAATGGCTACACCTTC
CASSTVQGGNGYTF
>TRBJ2-3|.|once|TRBV7-9
TGTGCCAGCAATACCGGGACAACAGATACGCAGTATTTT
CASNTGTTDTQYF
>TRBJ1-1|.|.|TRBV7-9
TGTGCCAGCAGCCAAGGAGCGGGGGGGACTGAAGCTTTCTTT
CASSQGAGGTEAFF
>TRBJ1-1|TRBD1|.|TRBV5-1
TGCGCCAGCAGCTTGGAGGCAGGGGGCATGAACACTGAAGCTTTCTTT
CASSLEAGGMNTEAFF
>TRBJ2-7|TRBD1|once|TRBV6-5
TGTGCCAGCTCACAGGGGGGCTACGAGCAGTACTTC
CASSQGGYEQYF
>TRBJ1-2|.|.|TRBV28
TGTGCCAGCAGTCCTACAGGGTACTATGGCTACACCTTC
CASSPTGYYGYTF